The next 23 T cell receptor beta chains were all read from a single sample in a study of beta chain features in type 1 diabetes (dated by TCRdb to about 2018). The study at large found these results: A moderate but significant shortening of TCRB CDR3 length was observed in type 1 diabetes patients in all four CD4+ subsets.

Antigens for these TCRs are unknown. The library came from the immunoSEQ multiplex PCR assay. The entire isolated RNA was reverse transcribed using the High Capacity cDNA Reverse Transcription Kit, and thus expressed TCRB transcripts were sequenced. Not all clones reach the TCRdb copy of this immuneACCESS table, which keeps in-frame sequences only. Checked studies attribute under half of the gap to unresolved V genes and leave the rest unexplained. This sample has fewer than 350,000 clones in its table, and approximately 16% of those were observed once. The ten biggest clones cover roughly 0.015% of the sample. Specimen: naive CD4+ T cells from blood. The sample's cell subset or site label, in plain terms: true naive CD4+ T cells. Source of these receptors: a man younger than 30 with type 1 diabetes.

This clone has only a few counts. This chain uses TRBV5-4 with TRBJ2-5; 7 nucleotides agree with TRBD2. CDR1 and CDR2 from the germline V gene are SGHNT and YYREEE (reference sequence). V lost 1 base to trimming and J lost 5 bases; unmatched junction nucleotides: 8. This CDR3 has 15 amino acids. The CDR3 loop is CASSLSGGSLETQYF. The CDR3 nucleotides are TGTGCCAGCAGCTTGTCGGGAGGTTCGTTGGAGACCCAGTACTTC.

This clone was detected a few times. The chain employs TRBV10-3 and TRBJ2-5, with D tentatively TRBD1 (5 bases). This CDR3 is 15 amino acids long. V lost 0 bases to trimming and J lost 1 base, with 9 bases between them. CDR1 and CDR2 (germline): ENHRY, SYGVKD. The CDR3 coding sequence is TGTGCCATCAGTGAGTCGACAGTAACCCAAGAGACCCAGTACTTC. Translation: CAISESTVTQETQYF.

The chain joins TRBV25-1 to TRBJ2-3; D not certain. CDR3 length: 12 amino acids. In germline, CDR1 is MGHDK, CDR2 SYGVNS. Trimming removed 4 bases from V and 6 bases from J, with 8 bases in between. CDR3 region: CASSGNGDTQYF. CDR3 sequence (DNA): TGTGCCAGCAGTGGTAACGGGGATACGCAGTATTTT.

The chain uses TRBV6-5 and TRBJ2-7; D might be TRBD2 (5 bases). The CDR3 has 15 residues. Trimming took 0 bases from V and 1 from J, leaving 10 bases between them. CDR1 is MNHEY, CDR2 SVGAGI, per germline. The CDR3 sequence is CASSYSWLASYEQYF. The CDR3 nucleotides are TGTGCCAGCAGTTACTCGTGGCTAGCTTCCTACGAGCAGTACTTC.

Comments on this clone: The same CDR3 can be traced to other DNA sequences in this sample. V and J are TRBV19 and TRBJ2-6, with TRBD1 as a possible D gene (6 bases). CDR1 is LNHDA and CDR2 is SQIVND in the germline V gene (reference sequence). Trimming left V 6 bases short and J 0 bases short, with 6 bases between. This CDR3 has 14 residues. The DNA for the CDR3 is TGTGCCAGTAGCAGGGGCTCTGGGGCCAACGTCCTGACTTTC. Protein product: CASSRGSGANVLTF. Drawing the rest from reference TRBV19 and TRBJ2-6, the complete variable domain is DGGITQSPKYLFRKEGQNVTLSCEQNLNHDAMYWYRQDPGQGLRLIYYSQIVNDFQKGDIAEGYSVSREKKESFPLTVTSAQKNPTAFYLCASSRGSGANVLTFGAGSRLTVL.

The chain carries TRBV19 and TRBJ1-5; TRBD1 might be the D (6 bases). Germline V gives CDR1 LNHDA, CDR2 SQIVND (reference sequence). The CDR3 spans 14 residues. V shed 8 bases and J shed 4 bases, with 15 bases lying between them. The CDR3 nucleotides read TGTGCCAGTTCCCGGACAGTAGGGAATCAGCCCCAGCATTTT. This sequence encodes CASSRTVGNQPQHF. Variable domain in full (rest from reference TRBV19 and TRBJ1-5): DGGITQSPKYLFRKEGQNVTLSCEQNLNHDAMYWYRQDPGQGLRLIYYSQIVNDFQKGDIAEGYSVSREKKESFPLTVTSAQKNPTAFYLCASSRTVGNQPQHFGDGTRLSIL.

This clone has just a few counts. The CDR3 loop is CASSDRGEGEAFF. The CDR3, as DNA: TGTGCCAGCTCTGACAGGGGAGAGGGTGAAGCTTTCTTT. The chain uses TRBV6-6 and TRBJ1-1; 8 bases are a match to TRBD1. Germline V CDR1 and CDR2: MNHNY, SVGAGI (reference sequence). The CDR3 is made up of 13 amino acids. The V gene end was trimmed by 8 bases and the J gene end by 7 bases; junction bases not matched to a gene: 9.

CDR3 sequence (DNA): TGTGCCAGCACCCAAGGGGACAGTAACTATGGCTACACCTTC. Protein product: CASTQGDSNYGYTF. The chain couples TRBV28 to TRBJ1-2; 7 nucleotides match TRBD1. After removal of 7 bases from V and 1 base from J, the junction contained 6 bases not matched to a gene. This CDR3 has 14 amino acids. Germline V gene lookup returns CDR1 MDHEN and CDR2 SYDVKM.

CDR3 nucleotides: TGTGCCAGCAGCGCTGGCGGGAGACCCTACAATGAGCAGTTCTTC. Amino acids: CASSAGGRPYNEQFF. The J gene is TRBJ2-1, the V gene TRBV6-5, with TRBD2 identical over 7 bases. The ends lost 6 bases at V and 2 bases at J; junction bases unmatched: 7. The CDR3 length is 15 residues. Germline assignment: CDR1 MNHEY and CDR2 SVGAGI.

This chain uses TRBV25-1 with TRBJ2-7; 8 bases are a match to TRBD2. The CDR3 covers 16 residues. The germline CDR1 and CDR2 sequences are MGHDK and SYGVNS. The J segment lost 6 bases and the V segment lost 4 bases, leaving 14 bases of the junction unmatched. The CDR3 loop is CASSGRFVSGIREQYF. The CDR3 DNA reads TGTGCCAGCAGTGGGCGATTTGTTAGCGGGATCCGCGAGCAGTACTTC.

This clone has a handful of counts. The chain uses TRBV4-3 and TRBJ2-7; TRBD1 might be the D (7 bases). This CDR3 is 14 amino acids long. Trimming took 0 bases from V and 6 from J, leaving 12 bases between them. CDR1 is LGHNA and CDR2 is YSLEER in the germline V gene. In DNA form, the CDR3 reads TGCGCCAGCAGCCAAGATGGAGGGGGCGCCGAGCAGTACTTC. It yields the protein CASSQDGGGAEQYF.

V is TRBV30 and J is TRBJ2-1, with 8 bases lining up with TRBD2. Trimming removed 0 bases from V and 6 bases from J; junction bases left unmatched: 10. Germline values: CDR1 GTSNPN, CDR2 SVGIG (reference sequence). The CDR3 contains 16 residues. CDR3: CAWSVFSSGTFNEQFF. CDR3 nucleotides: TGTGCCTGGAGTGTATTTAGTAGCGGGACCTTCAATGAGCAGTTCTTC.

The CDR3 spells CASSGRTSGRPKYNEQFF. Here the CDR3 DNA reads TGTGCCAGCAGCGGACGGACTAGCGGGAGGCCCAAGTACAATGAGCAGTTCTTC. The genes are TRBV9 and TRBJ2-1; 14 bases are a match to TRBD2. The V and J ends lost 3 bases and 4 bases, in that order; junction bases with no gene match: 9. CDR1 and CDR2 (germline): SGDLS, YYNGEE. CDR3 length equals 18 residues.

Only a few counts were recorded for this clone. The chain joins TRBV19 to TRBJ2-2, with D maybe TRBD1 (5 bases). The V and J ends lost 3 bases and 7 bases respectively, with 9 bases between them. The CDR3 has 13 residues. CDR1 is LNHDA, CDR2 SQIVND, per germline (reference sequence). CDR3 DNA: TGTGCCAGTAGTATCCAGGGTCACGGGGAGCTGTTTTTT. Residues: CASSIQGHGELFF.

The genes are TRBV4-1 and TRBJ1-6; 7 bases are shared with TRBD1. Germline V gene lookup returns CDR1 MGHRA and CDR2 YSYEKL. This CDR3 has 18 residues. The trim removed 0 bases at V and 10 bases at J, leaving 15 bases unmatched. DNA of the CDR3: TGCGCCAGCAGCCAAGACGGTGGAGGGGGCTTATTTGGGTCACCCCTCCACTTT. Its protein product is CASSQDGGGGLFGSPLHF.

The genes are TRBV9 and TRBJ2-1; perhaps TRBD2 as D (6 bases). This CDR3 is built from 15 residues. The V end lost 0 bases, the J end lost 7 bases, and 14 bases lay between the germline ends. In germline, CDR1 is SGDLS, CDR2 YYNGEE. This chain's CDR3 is CASSVGLDIWNEQFF. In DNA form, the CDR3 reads TGTGCCAGCAGCGTAGGACTAGACATCTGGAATGAGCAGTTCTTC.

DNA for the CDR3: TGTGCCAGCAGCTTAGGGACAGAAAACACCGGGGAGCTGTTTTTT. Translation gives CASSLGTENTGELFF. This chain links TRBV5-4 with TRBJ2-2; 7 bases map to TRBD1. Germline CDR1 is SGHNT and CDR2 is YYREEE (reference sequence). Germline trimming cut 2 bases from V and 2 bases from J; bases unmatched to any gene: 3. There are 15 residues in the CDR3.

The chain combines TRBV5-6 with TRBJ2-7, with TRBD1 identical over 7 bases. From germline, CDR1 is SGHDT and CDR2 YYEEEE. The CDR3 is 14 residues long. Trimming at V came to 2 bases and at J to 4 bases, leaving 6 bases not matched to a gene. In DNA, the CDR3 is TGTGCCAGCAGCTTTGAAGGGGGCCGGTACGAGCAGTACTTC. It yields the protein CASSFEGGRYEQYF.

The CDR3 DNA sequence: TGTGCCAGCAGTGTAGCACAGGGGGCCCGAACCGGGGAGCTGTTTTTT. Translation: CASSVAQGARTGELFF. This chain connects TRBV2 to TRBJ2-2, with 9 bases that match TRBD1. This CDR3 region has 16 residues. Unmatched junction bases numbered 8, after V lost 4 bases and J lost 5 bases. Germline V gene lookup returns CDR1 SNHLY and CDR2 FYNNEI.

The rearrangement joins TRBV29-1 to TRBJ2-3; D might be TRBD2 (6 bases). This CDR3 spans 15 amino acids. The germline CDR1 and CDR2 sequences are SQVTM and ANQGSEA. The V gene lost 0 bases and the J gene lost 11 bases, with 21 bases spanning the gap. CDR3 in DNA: TGCAGCGTTGAAGATCAAGGAGAAGTCCCGGGACTGCAGTATTTT. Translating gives CSVEDQGEVPGLQYF.

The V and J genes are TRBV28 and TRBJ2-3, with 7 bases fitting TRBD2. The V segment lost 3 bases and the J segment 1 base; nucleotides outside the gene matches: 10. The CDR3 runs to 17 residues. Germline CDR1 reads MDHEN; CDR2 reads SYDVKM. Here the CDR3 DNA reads TGTGCCAGCAGTTTCTCGCTCCGGGACTACCGCACAGATACGCAGTATTTT. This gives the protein CASSFSLRDYRTDTQYF.

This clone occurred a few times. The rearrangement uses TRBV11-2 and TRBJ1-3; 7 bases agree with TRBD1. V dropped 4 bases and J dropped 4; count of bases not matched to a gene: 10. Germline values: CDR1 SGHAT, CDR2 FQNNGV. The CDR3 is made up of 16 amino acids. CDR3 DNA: TGTGCCAGCAGCTCTCGACAGGGCCGGTCAGGAAACACCATATATTTT. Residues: CASSSRQGRSGNTIYF.

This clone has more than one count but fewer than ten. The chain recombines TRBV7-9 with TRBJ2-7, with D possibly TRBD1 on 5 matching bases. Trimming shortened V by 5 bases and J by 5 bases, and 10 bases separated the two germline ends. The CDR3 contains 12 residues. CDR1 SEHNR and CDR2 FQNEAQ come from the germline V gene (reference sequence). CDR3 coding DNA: TGTGCCAGCAGCCCTGACAGCCACGAGCAGTACTTC. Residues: CASSPDSHEQYF.